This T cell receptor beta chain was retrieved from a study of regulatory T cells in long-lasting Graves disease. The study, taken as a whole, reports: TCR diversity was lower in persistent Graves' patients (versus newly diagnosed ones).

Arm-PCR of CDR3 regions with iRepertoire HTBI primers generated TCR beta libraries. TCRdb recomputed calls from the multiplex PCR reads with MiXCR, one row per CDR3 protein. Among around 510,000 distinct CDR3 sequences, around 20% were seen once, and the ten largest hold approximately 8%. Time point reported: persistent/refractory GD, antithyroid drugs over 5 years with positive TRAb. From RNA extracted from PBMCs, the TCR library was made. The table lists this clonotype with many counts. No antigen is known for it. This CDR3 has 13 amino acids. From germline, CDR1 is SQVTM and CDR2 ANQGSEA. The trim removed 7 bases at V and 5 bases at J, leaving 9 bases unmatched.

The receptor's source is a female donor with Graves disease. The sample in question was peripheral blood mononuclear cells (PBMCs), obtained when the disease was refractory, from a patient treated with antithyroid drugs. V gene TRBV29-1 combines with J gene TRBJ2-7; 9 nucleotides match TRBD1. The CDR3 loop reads CSAVGTGTDEQYF. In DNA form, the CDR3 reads TGCAGCGCGGTAGGGACAGGGACCGACGAGCAGTACTTC.